A selection of T cell receptor beta chains follows, all from one sample in a study of a mutant IDH1 vaccine in newly diagnosed glioma. Using immunoSEQ multiplex PCR, the repertoire was profiled, and TCRdb retains in-frame clones only, with some absent. This table holds about 51,000 clones, 65% to 80% found once. Sample: PBMCs, taken from a glioma patient treated with radiotherapy, temozolomide or both. These receptors were collected from a middle-aged woman with glioma. The CDR3 runs from the conserved cysteine through the conserved F or W. D genes are given only for firm matches. Clone size is given for some rows only: seen once, a few or many times, or a class if the clone is expanded.

>TRBV6-1|few|TRBJ1-1|NA|12
CASSEQGHEAFF
TGTGCCAGCAGTGAACAGGGCCACGAAGCTTTCTTT
>TRBV27|few|TRBJ2-7|NA|16
CASSLLGRGPLVEQYF
TGTGCCAGCAGTTTACTGGGCAGGGGTCCCCTGGTAGAGCAGTACTTC
>TRBV19|NA|TRBJ1-1|NA|16
CASSIGSMRLGTEAFF
TGTGCCAGTAGTATAGGCTCGATGAGGCTTGGGACTGAAGCTTTCTTT
>TRBV7-2|NA|TRBJ1-5|NA|12
CASSSNNQPQHF
TGTGCCAGCAGCTCGAATAATCAGCCCCAGCATTTT
>TRBV5-4|NA|TRBJ1-1|NA|16
CASSLEIGARNTEAFF
TGTGCCAGCAGCTTGGAAATAGGGGCGAGGAACACTGAAGCTTTCTTT
>TRBV5-1|NA|TRBJ1-4|NA|16
CASSHSSGVPNEKLFF
TGCGCCAGCAGCCATAGTTCAGGAGTGCCTAATGAAAAACTGTTTTTT
>TRBV9|NA|TRBJ1-1|NA|13
CASSVALNTEAFF
TGTGCCAGCAGCGTAGCGTTGAACACTGAAGCTTTCTTT
>TRBV6-5|NA|TRBJ1-2|NA|14
CASSPLAGNYGYTF
TGTGCCAGCAGTCCTCTGGCAGGGAACTATGGCTACACCTTC
>TRBV5-1|few|TRBJ1-5|TRBD1|14
CASSPTGGYQPQHF
TGCGCCAGCAGCCCTACAGGGGGCTATCAGCCCCAGCATTTT
>TRBV4-3|medium-sized|TRBJ1-2|NA|15
CASSQAAQSSRGYTF
TGCGCCAGCAGCCAAGCAGCACAGAGCAGCCGCGGCTACACCTTC
>TRBV14|NA|TRBJ1-5|NA|14
CASSRGGSNQPQHF
TGTGCCAGCAGCCGTGGGGGCAGCAATCAGCCCCAGCATTTT
>TRBV9|few|TRBJ2-2|TRBD2|16
CASSAGLAINTGELFF
TGTGCCAGCAGCGCAGGACTAGCGATTAACACCGGGGAGCTGTTTTTT
>TRBV6-5|NA|TRBJ1-4|NA|16
CASSYALGRTNEKLFF
TGTGCCAGCAGTTACGCCCTAGGGAGGACTAATGAAAAACTGTTTTTT
>TRBV5-5|NA|TRBJ1-6|NA|13
CASSLAWNSPLHF
TGTGCCAGCAGCTTGGCCTGGAATTCACCCCTCCACTTT
>TRBV5-1|NA|TRBJ1-3|TRBD1|18
CASSLGTGSYSSGNTIYF
TGCGCCAGCAGCTTGGGGACAGGTTCGTACTCCTCTGGAAACACCATATATTTT
>TRBV19|NA|TRBJ1-2|NA|18
CASQDRGQGPDLNYGYTF
TGTGCCAGTCAGGATCGAGGTCAGGGGCCAGACCTCAACTATGGCTACACCTTC
>TRBV27|few|TRBJ2-2|NA|12
CASKKQAGELFF
TGTGCCAGCAAGAAACAGGCCGGGGAGCTGTTTTTT
>TRBV9|NA|TRBJ2-3|TRBD2|16
CASSVVGTRSTDTQYF
TGTGCCAGCAGCGTAGTGGGGACTAGGAGCACAGATACGCAGTATTTT
>TRBV30|few|TRBJ1-2|NA|10
CAWSHYGYTF
TGTGCCTGGAGTCACTATGGCTACACCTTC
>TRBV7-2|NA|TRBJ1-3|NA|12
CASSLSLNTIYF
TGTGCCAGCAGCCTGAGCCTGAACACCATATATTTT
>TRBV5-1|NA|TRBJ2-3|NA|15
CASSLVQLSTDTQYF
TGCGCCAGCAGCTTGGTTCAGTTAAGCACAGATACGCAGTATTTT
>TRBV9|few|TRBJ1-3|TRBD1|17
CASSVGGTEPSGNTIYF
TGTGCCAGCAGCGTAGGGGGGACAGAACCTTCTGGAAACACCATATATTTT
>TRBV9|NA|TRBJ1-1|NA|14
CASSLGGRNTEAFF
TGTGCCAGCAGCCTTGGAGGACGGAACACTGAAGCTTTCTTT
>TRBV29-1|NA|TRBJ2-5|NA|12
CSVGQGGETQYF
TGCAGCGTTGGGCAGGGGGGGGAGACCCAGTACTTC
>TRBV11-3|few|TRBJ1-1|NA|13
CASSLGQNTEAFF
TGTGCCAGCAGCTTAGGGCAGAACACTGAAGCTTTCTTT
>TRBV7-9|NA|TRBJ1-1|NA|16
CASSYPLTDMNTEAFF
TGTGCCAGCAGCTACCCATTGACGGATATGAACACTGAAGCTTTCTTT
>TRBV5-1|NA|TRBJ1-1|TRBD1|18
CASSLPLGQATLGTEAFF
TGCGCCAGCAGCTTGCCTCTGGGACAGGCTACTCTGGGCACTGAAGCTTTCTTT
>TRBV5-1|NA|TRBJ1-1|TRBD1|15
CASSFIPSQGAEAFF
TGCGCCAGCAGCTTCATCCCAAGTCAGGGGGCTGAAGCTTTCTTT
>TRBV6-1|NA|TRBJ2-7|NA|13
CASSGGKTYEQYF
TGTGCCAGCAGTGGCGGGAAGACCTACGAGCAGTACTTC
>TRBV5-1|once|TRBJ1-4|NA|14
CASRVTPTNEKLFF
TGCGCCAGCAGGGTAACTCCAACTAATGAAAAACTGTTTTTT
>TRBV6-1|NA|TRBJ1-3|NA|17
CASSVWTEVYSGNTIYF
TGTGCCAGCAGTGTGTGGACCGAAGTTTACTCTGGAAACACCATATATTTT
>TRBV4-3|NA|TRBJ1-2|TRBD1|13
CASSQPGQGTYTF
TGCGCCAGCAGCCAACCGGGACAGGGGACATACACCTTC
>TRBV30|NA|TRBJ1-2|TRBD1|14
CAWKTRGLNYGYTF
TGTGCCTGGAAAACCAGGGGGCTTAACTATGGCTACACCTTC
>TRBV5-1|once|TRBJ2-5|NA|14
CASSLGMAQETQYF
TGCGCCAGCAGCTTGGGTATGGCTCAAGAGACCCAGTACTTC
>TRBV5-1|NA|TRBJ1-2|NA|14
CASSLGQSNYGYTF
TGCGCCAGCAGCCTAGGACAGTCTAACTATGGCTACACCTTC
>TRBV30|NA|TRBJ2-2|NA|12
CAWSVPTGELFF
TGTGCCTGGAGTGTACCCACCGGGGAGCTGTTTTTT
>TRBV9|once|TRBJ2-2|NA|14
CASSVGQGMVGLFF
TGTGCCAGCAGCGTAGGGCAGGGGATGGTGGGGCTGTTTTTT